Sequencing of this T cell receptor beta chain was carried out in a study of T cell responses to AZD1222 COVID-19 vaccine. Whole-study results and caveats: Clonal diversity was possibly underestimated, and the donors were mostly white British, with more females. Unmutated variant regions reportedly attract nearly half of all spike-specific TCRs.

Germline assignment: CDR1 SGHRS and CDR2 YFSETQ. This CDR3 has 15 amino acids. The V gene lost 0 bases and the J gene lost 4 bases, with 11 bases spanning the gap. Clones were sequenced by immunoSEQ multiplex PCR, and TCRdb holds only the in-frame ones, with some missing. The repertoire includes some 170,000 clones, around 89% of them detected once, and around 4.4% sits in the top ten. This clone was seen more than once but under ten times. The antigen is undetermined. Here the sequenced sample was peripheral blood, taken 28 days after the second AZD1222 dose. The sequence was collected from an adult who received the AZD1222 COVID-19 vaccine. V and J are TRBV5-1 and TRBJ1-5, with no clear D. CDR3 region: CASSLESGRNQPQHF. Here the CDR3 DNA reads TGCGCCAGCAGCTTGGAAAGCGGGCGAAATCAGCCCCAGCATTTT.